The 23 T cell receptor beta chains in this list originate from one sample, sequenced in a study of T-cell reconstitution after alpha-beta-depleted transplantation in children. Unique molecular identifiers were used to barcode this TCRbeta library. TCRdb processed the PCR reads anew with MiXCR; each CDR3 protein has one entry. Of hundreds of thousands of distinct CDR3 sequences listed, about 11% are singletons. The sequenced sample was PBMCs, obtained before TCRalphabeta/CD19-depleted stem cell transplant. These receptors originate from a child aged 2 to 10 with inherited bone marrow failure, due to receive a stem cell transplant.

The CDR3 reads CASSLAPWREDSPDTQYF. The CDR3 nucleotides read TGTGCCAGCAGCTTAGCTCCTTGGCGGGAGGATTCTCCAGATACGCAGTATTTT. V is TRBV7-2 and J is TRBJ2-3, with TRBD2 identical over 8 bases. Germline V lookup: CDR1 SGHTA, CDR2 FQGNSA. V shed 0 bases and J 4 bases; nucleotides not matched to a gene: 12. The CDR3 loop spans 18 amino acids. Full variable domain (remainder filled in from reference TRBV7-2 and TRBJ2-3): GAGVSQSPSNKVTEKGKDVELRCDPISGHTALYWYRQSLGQGLEFLIYFQGNSAPDKSGLPSDRFSAERTGGSVSTLTIQRTQQEDSAVYLCASSLAPWREDSPDTQYFGPGTRLTVL.

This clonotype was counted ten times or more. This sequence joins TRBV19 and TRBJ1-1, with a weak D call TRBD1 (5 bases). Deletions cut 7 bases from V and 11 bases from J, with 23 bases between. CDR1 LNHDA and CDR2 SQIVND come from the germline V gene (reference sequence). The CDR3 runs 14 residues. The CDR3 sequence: CASTSGDEGHIAFF. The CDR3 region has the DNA TGTGCCAGTACCTCCGGGGACGAGGGGCATATCGCTTTCTTT.

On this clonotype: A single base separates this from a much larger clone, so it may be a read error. As DNA, the CDR3 is TGCAGTGCTAGAGTTACCCCCAGGAATGAGCAGTTCTTC. This encodes CSARVTPRNEQFF. The rearrangement uses TRBV20-1 and TRBJ2-1; D not resolved. This CDR3 is 13 amino acids long. Germline V gene sequence: CDR1 DFQATT, CDR2 SNEGSKA (reference sequence). V was clipped by 1 base and J by 7 bases, with 11 bases between them.

CDR3 in amino acids: CASSVLYTGELFF. The CDR3 coding sequence is TGTGCCAGCAGTGTTCTTTACACCGGGGAGCTGTTTTTT. The chain is built from TRBV2 and TRBJ2-2, with D uncertain. The CDR3 covers 13 residues. Germline-derived CDR1 and CDR2 are SNHLY and FYNNEI. V shed 4 bases and J shed 3 bases, with 6 bases lying between them.

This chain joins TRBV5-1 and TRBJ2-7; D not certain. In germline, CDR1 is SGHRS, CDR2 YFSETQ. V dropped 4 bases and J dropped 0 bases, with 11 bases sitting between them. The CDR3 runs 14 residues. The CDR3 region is CASSTLQRSYEQYF. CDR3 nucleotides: TGCGCCAGCAGCACACTACAGCGCTCCTACGAGCAGTACTTC.

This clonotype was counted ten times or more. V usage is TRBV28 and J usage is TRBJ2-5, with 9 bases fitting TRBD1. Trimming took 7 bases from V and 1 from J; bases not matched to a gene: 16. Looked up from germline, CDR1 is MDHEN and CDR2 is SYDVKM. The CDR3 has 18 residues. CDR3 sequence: CASTTHGTGRFGQETQYF. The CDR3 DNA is TGTGCCAGCACCACCCATGGGACAGGGAGGTTCGGCCAAGAGACCCAGTACTTC.

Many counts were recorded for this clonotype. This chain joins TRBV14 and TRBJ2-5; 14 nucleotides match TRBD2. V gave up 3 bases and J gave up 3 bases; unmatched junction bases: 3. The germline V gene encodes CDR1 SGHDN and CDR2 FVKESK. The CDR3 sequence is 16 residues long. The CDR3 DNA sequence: TGTGCCAGCAGCCACCGACTAGCGGGAGGGAAAGAGACCCAGTACTTC. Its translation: CASSHRLAGGKETQYF.

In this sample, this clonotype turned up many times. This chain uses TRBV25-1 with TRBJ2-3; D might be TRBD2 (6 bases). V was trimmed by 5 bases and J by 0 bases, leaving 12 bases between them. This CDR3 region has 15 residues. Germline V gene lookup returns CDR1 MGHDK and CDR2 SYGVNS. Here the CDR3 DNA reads TGTGCCAGCAGTTTAGGCGGGATCAGCACAGATACGCAGTATTTT. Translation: CASSLGGISTDTQYF.

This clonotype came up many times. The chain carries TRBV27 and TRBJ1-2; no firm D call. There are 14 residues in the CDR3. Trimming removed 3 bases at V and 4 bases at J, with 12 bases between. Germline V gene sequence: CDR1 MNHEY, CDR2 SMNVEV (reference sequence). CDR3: CASSFGASAYGYTF. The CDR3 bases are TGTGCCAGCAGTTTTGGCGCCAGCGCCTATGGCTACACCTTC.

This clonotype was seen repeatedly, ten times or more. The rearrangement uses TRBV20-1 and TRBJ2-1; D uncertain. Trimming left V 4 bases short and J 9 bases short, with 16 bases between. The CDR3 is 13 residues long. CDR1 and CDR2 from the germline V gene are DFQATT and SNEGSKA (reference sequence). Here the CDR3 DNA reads TGCAGTGCTACCCCCTATTCCTATGCTGAGCAGTTCTTC. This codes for CSATPYSYAEQFF.

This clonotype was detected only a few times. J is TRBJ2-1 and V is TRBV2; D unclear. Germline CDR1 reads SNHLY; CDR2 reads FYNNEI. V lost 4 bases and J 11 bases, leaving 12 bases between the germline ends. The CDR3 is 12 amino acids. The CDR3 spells CASSGRRSKQFF. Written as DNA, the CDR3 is TGTGCCAGCAGTGGGCGGCGGAGCAAGCAGTTCTTC. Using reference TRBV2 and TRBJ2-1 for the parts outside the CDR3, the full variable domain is EPEVTQTPSHQVTQMGQEVILRCVPISNHLYFYWYRQILGQKVEFLVSFYNNEISEKSEIFDDQFSVERPDGSNFTLKIRSTKLEDSAMYFCASSGRRSKQFFGPGTRLTVL.

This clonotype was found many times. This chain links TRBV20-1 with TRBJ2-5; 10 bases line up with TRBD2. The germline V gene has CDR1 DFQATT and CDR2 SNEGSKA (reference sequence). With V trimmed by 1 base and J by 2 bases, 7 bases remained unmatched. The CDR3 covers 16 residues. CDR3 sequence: CSARGLPAGGQETQYF. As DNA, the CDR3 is TGCAGTGCTAGAGGCCTACCAGCGGGAGGGCAAGAGACCCAGTACTTC.

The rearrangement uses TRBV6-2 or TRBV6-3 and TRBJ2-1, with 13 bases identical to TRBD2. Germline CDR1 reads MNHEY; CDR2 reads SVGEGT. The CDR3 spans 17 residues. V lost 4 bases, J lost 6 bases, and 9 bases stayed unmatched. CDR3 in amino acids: CASSWTSGRVLPNEQFF. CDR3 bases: TGTGCCAGCAGTTGGACTAGCGGGAGAGTACTCCCCAATGAGCAGTTCTTC.

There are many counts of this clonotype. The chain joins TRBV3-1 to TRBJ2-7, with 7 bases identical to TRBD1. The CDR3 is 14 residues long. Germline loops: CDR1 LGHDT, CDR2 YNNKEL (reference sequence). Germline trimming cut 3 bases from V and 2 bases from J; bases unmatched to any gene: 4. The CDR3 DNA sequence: TGTGCCAGCAGCCATAGGACAGGCGCCTACGAGCAGTACTTC. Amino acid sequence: CASSHRTGAYEQYF.

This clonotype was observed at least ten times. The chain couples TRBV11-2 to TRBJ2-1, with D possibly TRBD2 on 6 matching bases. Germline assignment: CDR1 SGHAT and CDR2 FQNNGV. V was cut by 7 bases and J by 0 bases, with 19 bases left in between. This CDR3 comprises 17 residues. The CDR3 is CASTYYRGSSSYNEQFF. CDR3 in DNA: TGTGCCAGCACCTACTACCGGGGGAGTAGCTCCTACAATGAGCAGTTCTTC.

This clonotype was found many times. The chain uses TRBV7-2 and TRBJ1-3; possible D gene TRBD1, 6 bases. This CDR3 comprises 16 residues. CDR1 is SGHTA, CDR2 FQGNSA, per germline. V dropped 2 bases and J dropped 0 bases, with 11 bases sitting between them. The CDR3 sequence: CASSLSQQGSGNTIYF. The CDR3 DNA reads TGTGCCAGCAGCTTAAGCCAACAGGGCTCTGGAAACACCATATATTTT. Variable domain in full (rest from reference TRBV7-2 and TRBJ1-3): GAGVSQSPSNKVTEKGKDVELRCDPISGHTALYWYRQSLGQGLEFLIYFQGNSAPDKSGLPSDRFSAERTGGSVSTLTIQRTQQEDSAVYLCASSLSQQGSGNTIYFGEGSWLTVV.

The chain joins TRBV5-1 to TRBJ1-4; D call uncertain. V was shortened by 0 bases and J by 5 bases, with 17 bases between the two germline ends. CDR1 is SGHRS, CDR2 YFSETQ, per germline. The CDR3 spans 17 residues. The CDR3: CASSLDPATQNNEKLFF. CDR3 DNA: TGCGCCAGCAGCTTGGATCCGGCGACCCAGAACAATGAAAAACTGTTTTTT.

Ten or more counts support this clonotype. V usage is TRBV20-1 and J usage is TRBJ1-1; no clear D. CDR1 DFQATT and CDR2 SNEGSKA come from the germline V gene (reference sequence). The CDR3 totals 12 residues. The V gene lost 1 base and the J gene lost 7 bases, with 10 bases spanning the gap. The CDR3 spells CSARVREIEAFF. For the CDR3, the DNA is TGCAGTGCTAGAGTAAGGGAAATTGAAGCTTTCTTT.

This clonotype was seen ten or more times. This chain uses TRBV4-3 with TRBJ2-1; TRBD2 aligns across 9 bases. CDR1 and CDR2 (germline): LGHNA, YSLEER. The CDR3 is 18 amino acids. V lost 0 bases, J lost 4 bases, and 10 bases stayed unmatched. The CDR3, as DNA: TGCGCCAGCAGCCAAGATTGGGGTACTAGCGGGTTATACAATGAGCAGTTCTTC. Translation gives CASSQDWGTSGLYNEQFF.

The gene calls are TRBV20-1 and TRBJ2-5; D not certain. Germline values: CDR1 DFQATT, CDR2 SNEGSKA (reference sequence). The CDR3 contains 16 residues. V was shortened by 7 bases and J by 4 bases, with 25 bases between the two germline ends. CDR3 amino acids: CSGTRRPVRPSETQYF. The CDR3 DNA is TGCAGTGGCACGCGTCGCCCGGTGAGACCCTCAGAGACCCAGTACTTC.

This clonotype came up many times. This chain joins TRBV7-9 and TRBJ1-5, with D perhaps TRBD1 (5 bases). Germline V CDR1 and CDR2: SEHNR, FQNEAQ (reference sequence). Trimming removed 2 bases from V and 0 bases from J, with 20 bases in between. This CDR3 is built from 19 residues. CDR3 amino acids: CASSLSRGPPKYSNQPQHF. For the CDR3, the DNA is TGTGCCAGCAGCTTATCCCGGGGCCCCCCAAAATATAGCAATCAGCCCCAGCATTTT.

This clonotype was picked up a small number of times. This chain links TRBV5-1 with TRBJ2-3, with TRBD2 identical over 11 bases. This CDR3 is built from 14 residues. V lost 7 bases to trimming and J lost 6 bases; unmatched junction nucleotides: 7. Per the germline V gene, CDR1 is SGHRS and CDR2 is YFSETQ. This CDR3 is CASGWSSGRDTQYF. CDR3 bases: TGCGCCAGCGGCTGGTCTAGCGGGAGGGATACGCAGTATTTT.

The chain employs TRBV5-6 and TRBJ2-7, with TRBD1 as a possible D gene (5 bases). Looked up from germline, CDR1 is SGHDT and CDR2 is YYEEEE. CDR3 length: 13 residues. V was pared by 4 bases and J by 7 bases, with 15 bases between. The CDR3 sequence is CASSTDSWREQYF. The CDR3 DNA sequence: TGTGCCAGCAGCACCGACAGCTGGCGGGAGCAGTACTTC.